This TCR beta chain emerged from a study of human T cells and chemical hapten exposure. Across the study: The patch tests put 0.01% DPC on the skin of the upper back and were read 6 days later. Findings and caveats of the study: Patch test score tracked positively with PT1 expanded TCR counts.

This clonotype was observed a handful of times. Antigen specificity is unknown. Unique molecular identifiers were attached to individual cDNA molecules during library preparation. Under the authors' procedure: Samples held a median of about 94,000 TCRs, range roughly 20,000–750,000. Using its own MiXCR run on the RACE reads, TCRdb lists one record per CDR3 protein. These V and J calls are TCRdb output, not the study's own analysis. The sample contains around 150,000 distinct CDR3 sequences, roughly 25% of which appear only once. This sample's time point: patch test 3, about 24 weeks after DPC sensitization. Sample treatment: therapeutic diphenylcyclopropenone sensitization with weekly scalp DPC. CDR1 is LGHDT, CDR2 YNNKEL, per germline (reference sequence). Trimming left V 4 bases short and J 1 base short, with 7 bases between. This CDR3 is 13 amino acids long.

This chain connects TRBV3-1 to TRBJ1-1; D gene uncertain. Sequences were derived from whole blood, sampled in connection with sensitization to the hapten diphenylcyclopropenone (DPC). The sequence derives from a woman aged 18-29 years with alopecia areata. Some clones in this sample may be carry-over from other donors' samples. CDR3 sequence: CASSRKGNTEAFF. CDR3 sequence (DNA): TGTGCCAGCAGCCGAAAGGGGAACACTGAAGCTTTCTTT.